These 2 T cell receptor beta chains originate from one sample sequenced in a study of regulatory T cells in long-lasting Graves disease. As to time point: persistent/refractory GD, antithyroid drugs over 5 years with positive TRAb. Scientists built the TCR library using RNA that was extracted from PBMCs. Sequencing libraries for TCR beta were prepared with iRepertoire HTBI primers and Arm-PCR of CDR3 regions. TCRdb re-analysed the multiplex PCR reads in MiXCR, keeping a single row per CDR3 protein. The table shows hundreds of thousands of distinct CDR3 sequences, with roughly 20% occurring only once. The sample here was peripheral blood mononuclear cells (PBMCs), taken when the disease was refractory, from a patient treated with antithyroid drugs. These TCRs come from a female donor with Graves disease.

In this sample, this clonotype turned up many times. This chain joins TRBV11-1 and TRBJ1-1, with D unresolved. V was cut by 4 bases and J by 1 base, with 7 bases left in between. CDR3 size: 13 residues. Germline CDR1 reads SGHAT; CDR2 reads FQDESV (reference sequence). CDR3 loop: CASSSMRNTEAFF. CDR3 bases: TGTGCCAGCAGCTCTATGCGGAACACTGAAGCTTTCTTT.

This clonotype was observed at least ten times. V is TRBV20-1 and J is TRBJ2-7; the match to TRBD2 covers 12 bases. V was pared by 1 base and J by 9 bases, with 13 bases of the junction left unmatched. Germline CDR1 DFQATT, CDR2 SNEGSKA (reference sequence). This CDR3 region has 16 residues. CDR3 residues: CSARVLAGGPVVAQYF. CDR3 nucleotide sequence: TGCAGTGCTAGAGTTCTAGCGGGAGGGCCCGTAGTCGCGCAGTACTTC.